The source of this TCR beta chain is a study of T cell responses to AZD1222 COVID-19 vaccine (dated by TCRdb to the early 2020s). Notes on the research overall: A total of 233 trial participants underwent TCR sequencing, of whom about 210 had received two doses of AZD1222 and some 26 had received two doses of the MenACWY control vaccine. Trial participants were enrolled into age subgroups of 18-55, 56-69 and 70-plus years, which contained 148, 28 and 57 TCR-sequenced participants, respectively. Study-wide conclusions, independent of this receptor: Conclusions about previously exposed vaccinees are limited because only six or seven AZD1222 recipients were SARS-CoV-2 seropositive at baseline. In the small 56-69-year group, the increase in depth fell short of significance, most likely because of low power. Spike-specific TCR breadth and depth rose significantly after two AZD1222 doses compared with day 0 and with MenACWY recipients. Participants were mostly white British and included more females than males, and it was suggested by the authors that clonal diversity may have been underestimated. CD4 TCRs associated with the vaccine covered the entire spike protein, and the dominant responses were in regions 160-218 and 743-854. Reportedly, almost half of the unique spike-specific TCRs recognized epitopes lying outside the regions that are mutated in the B.1.351 and B.1.1.7 variants. No day 14 peak-response samples were available, so repertoires were characterized only after the peak T cell response.

To note about this clone: Its recognized antigen is unknown. Per-base qualities were not stored, and no clone one base away is much larger.

The CDR3 regions of human TCRbeta chains were analyzed by immunosequencing. Per the source publication's procedure: TCRs in the repertoires were matched against a reference library of SARS-CoV-2-specific TCRs that had been generated with the MIRA antigen-specificity platform. Breadth was defined as the fraction of unique TCRs that were SARS-CoV-2-associated. Depth was defined as the fraction of total T cells that were SARS-CoV-2-associated. Using the MIRA data, each spike-specific TCR was mapped to the spike region that the TCR reacts to and placed in a CD4 or CD8 class. Log10-transformed breadth and depth values were compared by one-way ANOVA with Sidak's multiple comparisons tests. The immuneACCESS repertoire file appears here via TCRdb, limited to in-frame rearrangements. These files lack a portion of the clones; in checked studies, under half of the deficit traces to unresolved V genes, and the cause of the others is not known. The DNA was the basis for D and trimming; V, J and clone size are from that table. The sample table shows 160,000 or so clones, and around 89% are seen once. The ten largest account for 4% to 4.5% of the sample.

The time point label, read with the paper, signifies: about 28 days (+/-7) after the second vaccine dose. Because spike-specific TCR depth and breadth did not differ between the two schedules, AZD1222 recipients who got a second dose at roughly 4 weeks were pooled with those who got a second dose at roughly 12 weeks. Vaccinee samples were obtained from the UK trials COV001 and COV002, which included a single-blind randomized controlled phase 2/3 trial of AZD1222 (ChAdOx1 nCoV-19) in healthy adults. Trial participant PBMC samples were collected at day 0 and day 28 after the second dose for TCRbeta chain sequencing. Per the germline V gene (reference sequence), GTSNPN is the CDR1 and SVGIG is the CDR2. Deletion took 0 bases off V and 0 bases off J, with a span of 14 bases between the germline ends. The CDR3 numbers 17 residues from cysteine through phenylalanine. Of all the DNA, just the CDR3 is kept, 51 bases in frame from base 1.

The sequence came from an adult who received the AZD1222 COVID-19 vaccine. This specimen was peripheral blood, taken 28 days after the second AZD1222 dose. The V and J segments used are TRBV30 and TRBJ1-4, with the D gene not clear enough to name. DNA sequence: TGTGCCTGGAGTGTGACCGTTATGATCGCAACTAATGAAAAACTGTTTTTT. Its translation reads: CAWSVTVMIATNEKLFF.